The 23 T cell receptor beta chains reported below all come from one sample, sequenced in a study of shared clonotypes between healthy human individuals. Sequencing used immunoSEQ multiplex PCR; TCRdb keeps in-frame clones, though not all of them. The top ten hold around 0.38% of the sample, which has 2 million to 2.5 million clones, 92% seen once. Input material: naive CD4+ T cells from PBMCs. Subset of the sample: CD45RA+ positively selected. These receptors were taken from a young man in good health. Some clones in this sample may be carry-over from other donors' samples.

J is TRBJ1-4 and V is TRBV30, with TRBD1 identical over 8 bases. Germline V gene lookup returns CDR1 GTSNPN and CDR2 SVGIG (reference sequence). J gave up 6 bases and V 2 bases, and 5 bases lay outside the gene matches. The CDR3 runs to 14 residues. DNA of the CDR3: TGTGCCTGGAGTTTCGGGACAGGAGATGAAAAACTGTTTTTT. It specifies CAWSFGTGDEKLFF.

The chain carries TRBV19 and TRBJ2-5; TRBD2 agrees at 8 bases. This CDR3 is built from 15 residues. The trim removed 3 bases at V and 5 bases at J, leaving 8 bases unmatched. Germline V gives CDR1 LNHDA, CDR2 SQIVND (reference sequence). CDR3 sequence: CASSIRGSGAETQYF. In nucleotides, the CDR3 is TGTGCCAGTAGTATCAGAGGTAGCGGGGCTGAGACCCAGTACTTC.

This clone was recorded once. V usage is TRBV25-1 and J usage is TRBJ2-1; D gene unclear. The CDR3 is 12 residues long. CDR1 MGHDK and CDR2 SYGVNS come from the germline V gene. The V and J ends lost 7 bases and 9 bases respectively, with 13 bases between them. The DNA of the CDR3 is TGTGCCAGCATATCGGCCGTAGCTGAGCAGTTCTTC. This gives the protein CASISAVAEQFF.

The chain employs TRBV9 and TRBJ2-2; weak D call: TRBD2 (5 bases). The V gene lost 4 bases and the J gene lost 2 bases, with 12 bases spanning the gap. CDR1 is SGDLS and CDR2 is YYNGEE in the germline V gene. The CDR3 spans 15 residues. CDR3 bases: TGTGCCAGCAGCCCCCAGCGGACTAACACCGGGGAGCTGTTTTTT. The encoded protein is CASSPQRTNTGELFF.

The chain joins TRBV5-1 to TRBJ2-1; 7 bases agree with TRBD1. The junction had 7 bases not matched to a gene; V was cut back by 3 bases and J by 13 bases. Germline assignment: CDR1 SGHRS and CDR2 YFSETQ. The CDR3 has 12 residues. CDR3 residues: CASSSGQASQFF. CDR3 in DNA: TGCGCCAGCAGCTCCGGACAGGCTAGTCAGTTCTTC.

CDR3 nucleotides: TGTGCCAGCAGCCGATCGACAGGGATGGCTGAAGCTTTCTTT. It codes for CASSRSTGMAEAFF. V usage is TRBV4-2 and J usage is TRBJ1-1; 7 bases map to TRBD1. J lost 6 bases, V lost 4 bases, and 8 bases had no gene match. The germline V gene has CDR1 LGHNA and CDR2 YNFKEQ. The CDR3 covers 14 residues.

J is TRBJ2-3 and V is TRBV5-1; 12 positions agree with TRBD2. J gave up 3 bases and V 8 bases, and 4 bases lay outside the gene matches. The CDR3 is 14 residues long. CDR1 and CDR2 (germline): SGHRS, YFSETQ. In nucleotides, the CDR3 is TGCGCCAGTTCTAGCGGGAGGGATACAGATACGCAGTATTTT. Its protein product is CASSSGRDTDTQYF. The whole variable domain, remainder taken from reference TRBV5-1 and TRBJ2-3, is KAGVTQTPRYLIKTRGQQVTLSCSPISGHRSVSWYQQTPGQGLQFLFEYFSETQRNKGNFPGRFSGRQFSNSRSEMNVSTLELGDSALYLCASSSGRDTDTQYFGPGTRLTVL.

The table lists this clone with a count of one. CDR3 bases: TGTGCCTGGAGTGCCGGGGCGGGATACGAGCAGTACTTC. It yields the protein CAWSAGAGYEQYF. The chain recombines TRBV30 with TRBJ2-5, with D perhaps matching TRBD2 (6 bases). The DNA end is more similar to TRBJ2-7, so the J call may be wrong. Germline V gives CDR1 GTSNPN, CDR2 SVGIG (reference sequence). The CDR3 loop spans 13 amino acids.

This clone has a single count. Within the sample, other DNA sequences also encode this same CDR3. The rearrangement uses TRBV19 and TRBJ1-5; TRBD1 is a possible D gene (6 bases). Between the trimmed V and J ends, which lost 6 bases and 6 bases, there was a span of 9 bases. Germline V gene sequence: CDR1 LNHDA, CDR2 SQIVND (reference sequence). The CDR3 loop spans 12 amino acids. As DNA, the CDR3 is TGTGCCAGTAGCTCAGGGGCTCAGCCCCAGCATTTT. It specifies CASSSGAQPQHF.

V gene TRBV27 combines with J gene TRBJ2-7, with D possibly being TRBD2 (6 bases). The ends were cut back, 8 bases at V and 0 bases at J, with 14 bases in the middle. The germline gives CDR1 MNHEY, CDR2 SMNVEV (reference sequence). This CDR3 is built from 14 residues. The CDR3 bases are TGTGCCAGCCTTATAGCGGAAAGCTCCTACGAGCAGTACTTC. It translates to CASLIAESSYEQYF.

The CDR3 DNA sequence: TGTGCCAGCAGTCAGGGGGTGACAGTCTCTGGAAACACCATATATTTT. Amino acid sequence: CASSQGVTVSGNTIYF. V gene TRBV5-8 combines with J gene TRBJ1-3; 7 bases match TRBD1. This CDR3 has 16 amino acids. Germline trimming cut 5 bases from V and 0 bases from J; bases unmatched to any gene: 8. From germline, CDR1 is SGHTS and CDR2 YDEGEE.

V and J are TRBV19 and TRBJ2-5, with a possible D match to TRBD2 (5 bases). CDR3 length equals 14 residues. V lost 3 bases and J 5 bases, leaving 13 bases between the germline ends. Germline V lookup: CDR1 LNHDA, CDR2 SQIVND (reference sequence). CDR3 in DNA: TGTGCCAGTAGTATGTGGTACGGCGGGGAGACCCAGTACTTC. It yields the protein CASSMWYGGETQYF.

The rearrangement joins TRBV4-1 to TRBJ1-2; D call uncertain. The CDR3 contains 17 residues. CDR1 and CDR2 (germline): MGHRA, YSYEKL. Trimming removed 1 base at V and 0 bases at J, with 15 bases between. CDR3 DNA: TGCGCCAGCAGCCAAGCGCAGACTCTCCAAGCTAACTATGGCTACACCTTC. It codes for CASSQAQTLQANYGYTF.

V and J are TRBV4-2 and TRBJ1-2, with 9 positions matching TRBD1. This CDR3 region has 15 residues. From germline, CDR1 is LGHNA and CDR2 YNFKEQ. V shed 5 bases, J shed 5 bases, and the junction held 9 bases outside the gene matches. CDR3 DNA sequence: TGTGCCAGCAGCTACGGACAGGGGACGCAGTATGGCTACACCTTC. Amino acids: CASSYGQGTQYGYTF.

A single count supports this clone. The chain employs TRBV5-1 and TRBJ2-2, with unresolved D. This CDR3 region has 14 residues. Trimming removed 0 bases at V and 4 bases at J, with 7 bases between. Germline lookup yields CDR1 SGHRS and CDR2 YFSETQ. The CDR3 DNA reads TGCGCCAGCAGCTTGGACACAAGCACCGGGGAGCTGTTTTTT. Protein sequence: CASSLDTSTGELFF.

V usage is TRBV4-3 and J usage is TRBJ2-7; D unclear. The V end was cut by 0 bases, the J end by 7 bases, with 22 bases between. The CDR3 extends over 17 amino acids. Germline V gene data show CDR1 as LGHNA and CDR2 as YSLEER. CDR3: CASSQEPHSTSMGEQYF. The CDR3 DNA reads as TGCGCCAGCAGCCAAGAACCTCACTCAACCTCTATGGGGGAGCAGTACTTC.

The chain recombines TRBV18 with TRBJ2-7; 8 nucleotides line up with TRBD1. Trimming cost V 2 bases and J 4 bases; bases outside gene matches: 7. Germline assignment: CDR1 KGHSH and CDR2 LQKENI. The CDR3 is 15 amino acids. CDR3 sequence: CASSPGTGSLYEQYF. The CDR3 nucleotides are TGTGCCAGCTCACCAGGGACAGGAAGCCTATACGAGCAGTACTTC.

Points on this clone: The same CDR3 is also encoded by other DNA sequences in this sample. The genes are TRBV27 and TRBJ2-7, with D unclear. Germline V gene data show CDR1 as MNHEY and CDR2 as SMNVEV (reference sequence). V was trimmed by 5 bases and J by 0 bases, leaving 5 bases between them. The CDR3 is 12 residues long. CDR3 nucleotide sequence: TGTGCCAGCAGTGCGGACTCCTACGAGCAGTACTTC. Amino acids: CASSADSYEQYF.

The CDR3: CSAGGQGAPEAFF. In DNA form, the CDR3 reads TGCAGCGCCGGAGGACAGGGGGCACCAGAAGCTTTCTTT. V is TRBV29-1 and J is TRBJ1-1; 11 bases align to TRBD1. Trimming removed 7 bases from V and 8 bases from J; junction bases left unmatched: 9. This CDR3 comprises 13 residues. Looked up from germline, CDR1 is SQVTM and CDR2 is ANQGSEA.

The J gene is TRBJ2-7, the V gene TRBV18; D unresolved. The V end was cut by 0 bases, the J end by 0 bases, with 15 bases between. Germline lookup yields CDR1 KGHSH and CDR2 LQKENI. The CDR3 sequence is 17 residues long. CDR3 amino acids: CASSPPGRQLYSYEQYF. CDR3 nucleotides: TGTGCCAGCTCACCACCGGGTAGGCAGCTATACTCCTACGAGCAGTACTTC. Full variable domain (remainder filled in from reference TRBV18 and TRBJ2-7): NAGVMQNPRHLVRRRGQEARLRCSPMKGHSHVYWYRQLPEEGLKFMVYLQKENIIDESGMPKERFSAEFPKEGPSILRIQQVVRGDSAAYFCASSPPGRQLYSYEQYFGPGTRLTVT.

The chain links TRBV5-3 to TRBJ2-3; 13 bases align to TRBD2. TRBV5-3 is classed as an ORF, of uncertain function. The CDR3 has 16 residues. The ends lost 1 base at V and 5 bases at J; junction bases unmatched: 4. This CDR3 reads CARSLWTSGSRDTQYF. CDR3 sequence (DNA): TGTGCCAGAAGCTTGTGGACTAGCGGGAGTAGAGATACGCAGTATTTT.

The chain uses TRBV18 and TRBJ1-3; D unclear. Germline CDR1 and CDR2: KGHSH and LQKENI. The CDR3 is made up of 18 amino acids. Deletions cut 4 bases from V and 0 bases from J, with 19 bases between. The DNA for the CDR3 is TGTGCCAGCTCACTGACTAACTCAGACGGCTTCTCTGGAAACACCATATATTTT. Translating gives CASSLTNSDGFSGNTIYF. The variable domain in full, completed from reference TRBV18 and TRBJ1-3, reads NAGVMQNPRHLVRRRGQEARLRCSPMKGHSHVYWYRQLPEEGLKFMVYLQKENIIDESGMPKERFSAEFPKEGPSILRIQQVVRGDSAAYFCASSLTNSDGFSGNTIYFGEGSWLTVV.

Written as DNA, the CDR3 is TGTGCCAGCAACTTGGACAGGGGTTTGGAGCAGTACTTC. It codes for CASNLDRGLEQYF. This chain uses TRBV28 with TRBJ2-7, with 9 bases fitting TRBD1. V shed 7 bases, J shed 7 bases, and the junction held 8 bases outside the gene matches. The CDR3 is made up of 13 amino acids. The V gene's germline CDR1 is MDHEN and CDR2 SYDVKM.